This is a list of T cell receptor beta chains from one sample in a study of shared clonotypes between healthy human individuals. Produced via immunoSEQ multiplex PCR; TCRdb's table is partial and in-frame only. Among approximately 530,000 clones listed, about 96% were seen once. The sample was naive CD4+ T cells sorted from blood. The receptors stem from a woman aged 25 to 39 in good health. Both conserved end residues are part of each CDR3.

v_gene	j_gene	CDR3aa
TRBV7-8	TRBJ2-5	CASSPLRLAALWETQYF
TRBV28	TRBJ2-7	CASSLGPNEQYF
TRBV6-5	TRBJ1-5	CASSYSGGLQPQHF
TRBV18	TRBJ1-5	CASSLRGTQKPQHF
TRBV19	TRBJ2-3	CASSIGGAGGTDTQYF
TRBV6-1	TRBJ1-5	CASSAGWSNQPQHF
TRBV5-1	TRBJ1-1	CASSLNWPMNTEAFF
TRBV7-6	.	CASSPRGGRGETYEQYF
TRBV28	TRBJ2-7	CASSDHWVYEQYF
TRBV11-2	TRBJ1-5	CASSLGQDQPQHF
TRBV6-1	TRBJ1-3	CASRFSSGNTIYF
TRBV11-1	TRBJ2-3	CASSPQGDTQYF
TRBV18	TRBJ2-7	CASSQEALAAPRQYF
TRBV19	TRBJ1-1	CASSGTVNTEAFF
TRBV28	TRBJ1-2	CASSLFSFAANYGYTF
TRBV28	TRBJ2-7	CASSLSGTDGSYEQYF